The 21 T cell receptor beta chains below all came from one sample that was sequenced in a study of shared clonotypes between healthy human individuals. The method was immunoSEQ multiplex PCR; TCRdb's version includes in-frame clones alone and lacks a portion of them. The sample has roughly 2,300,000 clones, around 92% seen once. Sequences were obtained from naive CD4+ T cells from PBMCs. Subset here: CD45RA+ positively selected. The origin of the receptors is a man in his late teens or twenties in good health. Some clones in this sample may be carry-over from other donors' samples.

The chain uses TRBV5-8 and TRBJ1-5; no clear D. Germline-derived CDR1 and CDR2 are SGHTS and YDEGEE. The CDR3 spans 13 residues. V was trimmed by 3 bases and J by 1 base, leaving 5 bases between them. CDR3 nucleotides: TGTGCCAGCAGCTCAAACAGCAATCAGCCCCAGCATTTT. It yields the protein CASSSNSNQPQHF.

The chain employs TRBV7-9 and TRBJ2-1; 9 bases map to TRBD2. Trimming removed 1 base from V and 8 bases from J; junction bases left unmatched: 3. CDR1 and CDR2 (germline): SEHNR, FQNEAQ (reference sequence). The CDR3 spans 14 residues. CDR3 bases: TGTGCCAGCAGCTTAGGAGGACTAGCGCATGAGCAGTTCTTC. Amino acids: CASSLGGLAHEQFF.

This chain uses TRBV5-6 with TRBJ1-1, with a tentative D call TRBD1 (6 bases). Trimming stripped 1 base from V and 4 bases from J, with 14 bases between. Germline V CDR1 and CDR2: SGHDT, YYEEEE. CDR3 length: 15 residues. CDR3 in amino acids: CASSLFGGISTEAFF. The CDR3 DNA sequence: TGTGCCAGCAGCTTGTTCGGGGGCATTTCCACTGAAGCTTTCTTT.

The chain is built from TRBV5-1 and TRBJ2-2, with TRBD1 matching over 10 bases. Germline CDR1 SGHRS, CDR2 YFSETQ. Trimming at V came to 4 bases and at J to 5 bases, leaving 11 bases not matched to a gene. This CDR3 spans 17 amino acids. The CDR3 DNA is TGCGCCAGCAGCATGGGGACGGGACAGGGGTGGACCGGGGAGCTGTTTTTT. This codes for CASSMGTGQGWTGELFF.

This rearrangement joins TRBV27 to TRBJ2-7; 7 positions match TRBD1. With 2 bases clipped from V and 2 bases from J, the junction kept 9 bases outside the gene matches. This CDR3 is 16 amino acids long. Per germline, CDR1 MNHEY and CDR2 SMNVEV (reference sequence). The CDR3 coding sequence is TGTGCCAGCAGTTTACTGACAGGGAATACGGCCTACGAGCAGTACTTC. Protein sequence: CASSLLTGNTAYEQYF.

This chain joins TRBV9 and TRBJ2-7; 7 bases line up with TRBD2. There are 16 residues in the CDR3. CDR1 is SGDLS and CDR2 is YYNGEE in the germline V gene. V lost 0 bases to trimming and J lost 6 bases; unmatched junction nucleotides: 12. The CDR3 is CASSVEGASGRVEQYF. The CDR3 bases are TGTGCCAGCAGCGTAGAGGGAGCTAGCGGCCGAGTCGAGCAGTACTTC.

CDR3 nucleotide sequence: TGTGCCAGCCGTGTAAGCCTAGCGGGGGAATACGAGCAGTACTTC. Protein sequence: CASRVSLAGEYEQYF. The chain joins TRBV6-5 to TRBJ2-7, with 10 positions matching TRBD2. The CDR3 covers 15 residues. Germline CDR1 reads MNHEY; CDR2 reads SVGAGI. J gave up 4 bases and V 8 bases, and 11 bases lay outside the gene matches.

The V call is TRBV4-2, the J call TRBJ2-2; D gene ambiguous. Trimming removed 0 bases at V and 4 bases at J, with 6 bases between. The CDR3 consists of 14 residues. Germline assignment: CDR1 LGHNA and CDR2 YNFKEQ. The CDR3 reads CASSQDGLTGELFF. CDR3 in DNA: TGTGCCAGCAGCCAAGATGGTCTCACCGGGGAGCTGTTTTTT.

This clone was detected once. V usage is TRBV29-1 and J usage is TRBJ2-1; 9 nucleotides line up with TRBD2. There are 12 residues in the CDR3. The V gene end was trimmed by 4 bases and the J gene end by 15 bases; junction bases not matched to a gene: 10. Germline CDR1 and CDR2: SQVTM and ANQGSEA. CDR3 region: CSVGRDSGRRFF. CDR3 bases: TGCAGCGTTGGGAGGGATAGCGGGAGACGGTTCTTC.

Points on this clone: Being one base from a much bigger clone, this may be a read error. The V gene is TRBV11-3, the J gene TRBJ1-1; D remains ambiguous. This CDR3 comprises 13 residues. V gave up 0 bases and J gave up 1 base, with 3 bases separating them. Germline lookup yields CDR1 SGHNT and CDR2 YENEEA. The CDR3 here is CASSLEQNTEAFF. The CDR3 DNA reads TGTGCCAGCAGCTTAGAGCAGAACACTGAAGCTTTCTTT.

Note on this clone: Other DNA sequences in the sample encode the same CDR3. The CDR3 region is CASSLGSGELFF. In DNA form, the CDR3 reads TGCGCCAGCAGCTTGGGTTCGGGGGAGCTGTTTTTT. The rearrangement links TRBV5-1 to TRBJ2-2, with no clear D. The germline V gene has CDR1 SGHRS and CDR2 YFSETQ. Trimming shortened V by 0 bases and J by 8 bases, and 5 bases separated the two germline ends. The CDR3 contains 12 residues.

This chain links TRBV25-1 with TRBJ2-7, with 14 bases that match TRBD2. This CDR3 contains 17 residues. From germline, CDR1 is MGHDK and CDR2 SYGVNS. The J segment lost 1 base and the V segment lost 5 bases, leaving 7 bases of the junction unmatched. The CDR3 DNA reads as TGTGCCAGCAGTAAGGGACTAGCGGGAGTCAGATCCTACGAGCAGTACTTC. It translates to CASSKGLAGVRSYEQYF.

CDR3 nucleotides: TGTGCCAGCAGTGCCCATACTAGCGGGAGGGTTGGGGCCAACGTCCTGACTTTC. Translating gives CASSAHTSGRVGANVLTF. The chain joins TRBV28 to TRBJ2-6; TRBD2 matches at 13 bases. V lost 5 bases and J lost 3; bases outside the gene matches: 7. This CDR3 has 18 amino acids. Germline loops: CDR1 MDHEN, CDR2 SYDVKM.

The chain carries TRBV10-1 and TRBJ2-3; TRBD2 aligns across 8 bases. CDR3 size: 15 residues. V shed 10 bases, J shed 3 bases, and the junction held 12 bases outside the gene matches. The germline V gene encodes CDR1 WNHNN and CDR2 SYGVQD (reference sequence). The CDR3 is CATQDSGSGTDTQYF. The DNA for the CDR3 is TGCGCCACTCAGGACAGCGGGAGCGGGACAGATACGCAGTATTTT.

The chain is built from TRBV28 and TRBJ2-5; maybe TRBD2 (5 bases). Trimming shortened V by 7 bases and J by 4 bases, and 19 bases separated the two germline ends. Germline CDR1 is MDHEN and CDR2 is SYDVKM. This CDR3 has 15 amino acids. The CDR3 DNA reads TGTGCCAGCACCCGAAGTGCGGGCGGAGGAGAGACCCAGTACTTC. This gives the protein CASTRSAGGGETQYF.

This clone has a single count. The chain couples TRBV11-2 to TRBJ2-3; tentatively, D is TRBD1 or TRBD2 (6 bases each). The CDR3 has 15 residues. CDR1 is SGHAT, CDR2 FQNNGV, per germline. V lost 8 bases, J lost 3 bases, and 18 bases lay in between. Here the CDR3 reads CASDTIRGVTDTQYF. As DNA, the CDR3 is TGTGCCAGCGATACAATAAGGGGGGTTACAGATACGCAGTATTTT.

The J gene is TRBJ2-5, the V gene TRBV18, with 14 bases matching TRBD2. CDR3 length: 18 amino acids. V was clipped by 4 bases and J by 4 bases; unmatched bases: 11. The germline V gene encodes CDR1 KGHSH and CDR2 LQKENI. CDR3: CASSRGTSGSSLRETQYF. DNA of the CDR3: TGTGCCAGCTCACGTGGGACTAGCGGGAGTTCTTTGCGAGAGACCCAGTACTTC.

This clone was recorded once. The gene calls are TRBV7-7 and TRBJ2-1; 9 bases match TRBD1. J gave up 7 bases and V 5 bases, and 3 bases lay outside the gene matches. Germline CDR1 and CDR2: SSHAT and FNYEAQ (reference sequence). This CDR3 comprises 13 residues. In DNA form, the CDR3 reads TGTGCCAGCAGCCCGGACAGGGGAAATGAGCAGTTCTTC. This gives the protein CASSPDRGNEQFF.

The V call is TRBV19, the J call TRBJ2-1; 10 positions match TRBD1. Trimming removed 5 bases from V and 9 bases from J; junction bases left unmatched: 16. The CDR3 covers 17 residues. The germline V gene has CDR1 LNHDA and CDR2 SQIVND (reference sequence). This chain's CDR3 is CASSGALAGTGAGEQFF. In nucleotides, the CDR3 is TGTGCCAGTAGTGGGGCCCTCGCCGGGACAGGGGCGGGTGAGCAGTTCTTC.

CDR3 DNA: TGTGCCAGCAGCAAACGACAGGGGGCGAGGACAGATACGCAGTATTTT. Protein: CASSKRQGARTDTQYF. The genes are TRBV5-6 and TRBJ2-3, with TRBD1 matching 10 bases. V lost 4 bases, J lost 3 bases, and 8 bases stayed unmatched. The CDR3 contains 16 residues. Germline CDR1 reads SGHDT; CDR2 reads YYEEEE.

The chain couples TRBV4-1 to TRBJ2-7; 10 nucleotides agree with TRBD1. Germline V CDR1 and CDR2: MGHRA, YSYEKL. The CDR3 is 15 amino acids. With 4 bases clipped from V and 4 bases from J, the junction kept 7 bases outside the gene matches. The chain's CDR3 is CASSRMDRGMYEQYF. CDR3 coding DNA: TGCGCCAGCAGCCGGATGGACAGGGGGATGTACGAGCAGTACTTC.